This note documents a single TCR beta chain sequence. Its target is unknown. The CDR3 loop spans 13 amino acids. Germline CDR1 SQVTM, CDR2 ANQGSEA. J was trimmed by 6 bases and V by 6 bases; bases with no gene match: 7. These data are taken from a study of cytomegalovirus exposure and HLA in healthy donors. Study outcomes and limitations: Cytomegalovirus status was reportedly diagnosed by the classifier with high specificity and sensitivity. In a later analysis, HLA-C alleles had the fewest associated TCRs, DRB1 alleles the most. In a later analysis, TCR beta V- and J-gene trimming showed a link to a missense DCLRE1C variant.

It was with 60 Vbeta and 13 Jbeta primers that the PCR ran. Profiled with immunoSEQ multiplex PCR; TCRdb holds only in-frame clones, not every one. The sample gives over 100,000 clones, approximately 82% of which show up once; around 1.6% is in the top ten. This TCR came from a female donor in good health and CMV-seronegative. The sequenced sample was PBMCs. The chain has TRBV29-1 and TRBJ2-7, with 11 bases matching TRBD1. The CDR3 DNA follows: TGCAGCGTCGGTTCCGGGACAGGGGGCGAGCAGTACTTC. Protein: CSVGSGTGGEQYF.